These 32 T cell receptor beta chains share one sample of origin, sequenced in a study of post-analysis software for immune sequencing data. Findings and caveats of the study: TRBV5-6, TRBV5-1 and TRBV20-1 were among several TRBV segments more frequent in patients than controls.

Unique molecular identifiers featured in each of the TCR beta cDNA libraries. TCRdb called the PCR reads again in MiXCR, with one record for every CDR3 protein. The table records roughly 650,000 distinct CDR3 sequences, more than 50% of them present only once. No antigens are known for them. Sequencing used blood. The receptors were sampled from a girl aged 2 to 10 with multiple sclerosis.

J is TRBJ1-6 and V is TRBV5-1; TRBD1 aligns across 9 bases. The ends lost 4 bases at V and 8 bases at J; junction bases unmatched: 7. The CDR3 is 15 residues long. The germline V gene encodes CDR1 SGHRS and CDR2 YFSETQ. The CDR3 bases are TGCGCCAGCAGCCCGGGGACAGGGATGGATTCACCCCTCCACTTT. It specifies CASSPGTGMDSPLHF. The variable domain in full, completed from reference TRBV5-1 and TRBJ1-6, reads KAGVTQTPRYLIKTRGQQVTLSCSPISGHRSVSWYQQTPGQGLQFLFEYFSETQRNKGNFPGRFSGRQFSNSRSEMNVSTLELGDSALYLCASSPGTGMDSPLHFGNGTRLTVT.

This clonotype came up once. The rearrangement uses TRBV4-2 and TRBJ2-3; 8 nucleotides align to TRBD2. CDR1 is LGHNA, CDR2 YNFKEQ, per germline. There are 15 residues in the CDR3. Trimming at V came to 4 bases and at J to 6 bases, leaving 9 bases not matched to a gene. The DNA for the CDR3 is TGTGCCAGCAGCCTTAGAGCGGGAGTACGCGATACGCAGTATTTT. It yields the protein CASSLRAGVRDTQYF.

V and J are TRBV7-9 and TRBJ1-1, with TRBD1 identical over 12 bases. This CDR3 spans 16 amino acids. The V segment lost 5 bases and the J segment 9 bases; nucleotides outside the gene matches: 13. Per the germline V gene, CDR1 is SEHNR and CDR2 is FQNEAQ (reference sequence). The CDR3 here is CASSTTTTGTGGKAFF. CDR3 nucleotides: TGTGCCAGCAGCACAACGACAACCGGGACAGGGGGCAAAGCTTTCTTT.

The rearrangement links TRBV6-5 to TRBJ2-1; 12 bases align to TRBD1. The CDR3 is made up of 14 amino acids. Germline V gives CDR1 MNHEY, CDR2 SVGAGI. The J segment lost 8 bases and the V segment lost 4 bases, leaving 3 bases of the junction unmatched. DNA of the CDR3: TGTGCCAGCAGTTCGGGACAGGGGGCTGATGAGCAGTTCTTC. Its protein product is CASSSGQGADEQFF.

The V call is TRBV10-3, the J call TRBJ2-4; the D is unclear. The V gene's germline CDR1 is ENHRY and CDR2 SYGVKD. V was trimmed by 2 bases and J by 6 bases, leaving 8 bases between them. The CDR3 spans 13 residues. The CDR3 loop is CAISEGESNIQYF. CDR3 nucleotides: TGTGCCATCAGTGAGGGAGAGTCAAACATTCAGTACTTC.

V is TRBV29-1 and J is TRBJ2-1; tentatively, D is TRBD1 or TRBD2 (5 bases each). With 3 bases removed from V and 4 bases from J, the gap between germline ends came to 16 bases. Germline CDR1 and CDR2: SQVTM and ANQGSEA. This CDR3 contains 15 residues. For the CDR3, the DNA is TGCAGCGTTGATCTTCCGGGACCCAAGTACAATGAGCAGTTCTTC. Protein: CSVDLPGPKYNEQFF.

This chain links TRBV29-1 with TRBJ2-3; 8 nucleotides match TRBD1. Germline V gives CDR1 SQVTM, CDR2 ANQGSEA. Trimming removed 5 bases from V and 4 bases from J; junction bases left unmatched: 5. The CDR3 sequence is 13 residues long. The CDR3 sequence: CSVRTGLADTQYF. The DNA for the CDR3 is TGCAGCGTTCGGACAGGGTTGGCAGATACGCAGTATTTT.

The V call is TRBV6-2 or TRBV6-3, the J call TRBJ1-2; tentatively, D is TRBD1 (5 bases). The CDR3 is 14 amino acids. CDR1 and CDR2 (germline): MNHEY, SVGEGT. The germline V and J ends were trimmed by 4 bases and 8 bases, with 17 bases remaining between them. In DNA form, the CDR3 reads TGTGCCAGCAGTTCTCTCGTCAAGGGGCAAGGCTACACCTTC. This encodes CASSSLVKGQGYTF.

The V and J genes are TRBV12-3 or TRBV12-4 and TRBJ1-1, with D possibly being TRBD1 (6 bases). There are 12 residues in the CDR3. V was clipped by 5 bases and J by 4 bases, with 8 bases between them. The CDR3 spells CASSGQPTEAFF. The CDR3 DNA follows: TGTGCCAGCAGTGGACAGCCCACTGAAGCTTTCTTT.

This rearrangement joins TRBV10-3 to TRBJ2-7, with 10 bases aligning to TRBD1. Matching the DNA end better, TRBJ2-5 makes the J call doubtful. In germline, CDR1 is ENHRY, CDR2 SYGVKD. The CDR3 covers 14 residues. The chain's CDR3 is CAIRTTGGRETQYF. The CDR3 DNA reads TGTGCCATCAGAACGACAGGGGGCAGAGAGACCCAGTACTTC.

This clonotype appeared a few times. The J gene is TRBJ2-5, the V gene TRBV7-2; D is unclear. The V gene's germline CDR1 is SGHTA and CDR2 FQGNSA. The CDR3 totals 13 residues. Trimming cost V 5 bases and J 5 bases, with 12 bases left between them. DNA for the CDR3: TGTGCCAGCAGCGGGATCATGGGGGAGACCCAGTACTTC. Its translation is CASSGIMGETQYF.

The chain couples TRBV7-6 to TRBJ2-1, with TRBD2 matching over 8 bases. Per the germline V gene, CDR1 is SGHVS and CDR2 is FNYEAQ. J was trimmed by 7 bases and V by 5 bases; bases with no gene match: 10. The CDR3 spans 15 residues. CDR3 in DNA: TGTGCCAGCAGCGCCGTGGGAGCGGGAGTTAATGAGCAGTTCTTC. It translates to CASSAVGAGVNEQFF.

This clonotype turned up a few times. V gene TRBV3-1 combines with J gene TRBJ2-7; D uncertain. V was shortened by 4 bases and J by 5 bases, with 15 bases between the two germline ends. Germline V gene sequence: CDR1 LGHDT, CDR2 YNNKEL (reference sequence). The CDR3 totals 14 residues. CDR3 coding DNA: TGTGCCAGCAGCCCACGGTGGGTTCCCCACGAGCAGTACTTC. Translating gives CASSPRWVPHEQYF.

This clonotype was picked up a small number of times. The rearrangement uses TRBV9 and TRBJ1-1, with a possible D match to TRBD1 (5 bases). Germline V gene sequence: CDR1 SGDLS, CDR2 YYNGEE. V dropped 3 bases and J dropped 3 bases, with 15 bases sitting between them. This CDR3 has 15 residues. CDR3 loop: CASSEAPGRDTEAFF. CDR3 bases: TGTGCCAGCAGCGAGGCTCCAGGGAGGGACACTGAAGCTTTCTTT.

CDR3 in DNA: TGTGCCAGCAGTAAGGACGGTACTAACTATGGCTACACCTTC. As protein: CASSKDGTNYGYTF. The V call is TRBV6-5, the J call TRBJ1-2; no clear D gene. The germline V gene encodes CDR1 MNHEY and CDR2 SVGAGI. V gave up 5 bases and J gave up 0 bases, with 10 bases separating them. CDR3 length: 14 amino acids.

The chain has TRBV7-2 and TRBJ1-2; D unclear. The germline V gene encodes CDR1 SGHTA and CDR2 FQGNSA. This CDR3 has 13 residues. V lost 0 bases and J lost 4, with 6 bases in between. The CDR3 DNA follows: TGTGCCAGCAGCTTAGCGGACCCCTATGGCTACACCTTC. This encodes CASSLADPYGYTF.

This clonotype has only a few counts. The rearrangement links TRBV5-1 to TRBJ2-5; D possibly corresponds to TRBD1 (6 bases). CDR1 and CDR2 from the germline V gene are SGHRS and YFSETQ. The CDR3 covers 13 residues. The V end lost 8 bases, the J end lost 5 bases, and 16 bases lay between the germline ends. CDR3 in DNA: TGCGCCAGTCGGAATGGGGGCGCGGAGACCCAGTACTTC. This codes for CASRNGGAETQYF. The variable domain in full, completed from reference TRBV5-1 and TRBJ2-5, reads KAGVTQTPRYLIKTRGQQVTLSCSPISGHRSVSWYQQTPGQGLQFLFEYFSETQRNKGNFPGRFSGRQFSNSRSEMNVSTLELGDSALYLCASRNGGAETQYFGPGTRLLVL.

The CDR3 is CASSLNPGRSYEQYF. The CDR3 region has the DNA TGCGCCAGCAGCTTGAATCCGGGCCGCTCCTACGAGCAGTACTTC. V and J are TRBV5-1 and TRBJ2-7; D is undetermined. Trimming took 1 base from V and 0 from J, leaving 11 bases between them. The CDR3 consists of 15 residues. Germline values: CDR1 SGHRS, CDR2 YFSETQ.

The V and J genes are TRBV5-4 and TRBJ1-2; 8 bases agree with TRBD1. V was pared by 4 bases and J by 1 base, with 6 bases of the junction left unmatched. This CDR3 contains 15 residues. Germline CDR1 reads SGHNT; CDR2 reads YYREEE (reference sequence). This CDR3 reads CASSKQGGLNYGYTF. The CDR3 DNA sequence: TGTGCCAGCAGCAAACAGGGGGGTCTTAACTATGGCTACACCTTC.

This clonotype was seen a handful of times. This chain joins TRBV28 and TRBJ2-7, with 9 bases fitting TRBD1. The CDR3 spans 14 residues. From germline, CDR1 is MDHEN and CDR2 SYDVKM. V lost 8 bases to trimming and J lost 4 bases; unmatched junction nucleotides: 9. The CDR3 nucleotides are TGTGCCAGCGTATCCGGGACAGGGATTTACGAGCAGTACTTC. The encoded protein is CASVSGTGIYEQYF.

This clonotype occurred a few times. This chain uses TRBV5-1 with TRBJ2-5; 13 bases are a match to TRBD2. Unmatched junction bases numbered 8, after V lost 4 bases and J lost 5 bases. Per germline, CDR1 SGHRS and CDR2 YFSETQ. The CDR3 has 16 amino acids. Here the CDR3 reads CASSPGLAGDVETQYF. In DNA, the CDR3 is TGCGCCAGCAGCCCCGGACTAGCGGGGGATGTGGAGACCCAGTACTTC.

The chain is built from TRBV14 and TRBJ2-1; TRBD2 aligns across 9 bases. The CDR3 runs to 16 residues. Germline V gives CDR1 SGHDN, CDR2 FVKESK. Trimming removed 0 bases from V and 4 bases from J; junction bases left unmatched: 4. The CDR3 bases are TGTGCCAGCAGCCAAGATGGGGGACTAGCTTACAATGAGCAGTTCTTC. Its translation: CASSQDGGLAYNEQFF. Variable domain in full (rest from reference TRBV14 and TRBJ2-1): EAGVTQFPSHSVIEKGQTVTLRCDPISGHDNLYWYRRVMGKEIKFLLHFVKESKQDESGMPNNRFLAERTGGTYSTLKVQPAELEDSGVYFCASSQDGGLAYNEQFFGPGTRLTVL.

This clonotype came up a few times. The V gene is TRBV7-2, the J gene TRBJ2-1, with D tentatively TRBD1 or TRBD2 (5 bases each). This CDR3 is built from 14 residues. Between the trimmed V and J ends, which lost 4 bases and 8 bases, there was a span of 15 bases. CDR1 SGHTA and CDR2 FQGNSA come from the germline V gene. The CDR3 DNA reads as TGTGCCAGCAGCTATGTTGAATGGGGGTATGAGCAGTTCTTC. Translation gives CASSYVEWGYEQFF. The whole variable domain, filled in from reference TRBV7-2 and TRBJ2-1, reads GAGVSQSPSNKVTEKGKDVELRCDPISGHTALYWYRQSLGQGLEFLIYFQGNSAPDKSGLPSDRFSAERTGGSVSTLTIQRTQQEDSAVYLCASSYVEWGYEQFFGPGTRLTVL.

A few counts support this clonotype. The chain uses TRBV20-1 and TRBJ1-2; no clear D gene. V lost 1 base and J 7 bases, leaving 10 bases between the germline ends. The V gene's germline CDR1 is DFQATT and CDR2 SNEGSKA (reference sequence). CDR3 size: 12 residues. CDR3: CSARVVTSGYTF. In DNA form, the CDR3 reads TGCAGTGCTAGAGTGGTGACGTCTGGCTACACCTTC.

The chain uses TRBV12-3 or TRBV12-4 and TRBJ2-3; no clear D gene. The CDR3 is 16 residues long. Trimming removed 1 base at V and 0 bases at J, with 11 bases between. CDR3 amino acids: CASSLGALTSTDTQYF. DNA for the CDR3: TGTGCCAGCAGTTTAGGAGCTCTTACTAGCACAGATACGCAGTATTTT.

The chain combines TRBV5-4 with TRBJ2-7, with 8 bases fitting TRBD2. Losses at the gene ends were 1 base for V and 3 bases for J; bases not matched to a gene: 3. Germline assignment: CDR1 SGHNT and CDR2 YYREEE (reference sequence). This CDR3 is 14 amino acids long. Written as DNA, the CDR3 is TGTGCCAGCAGCTTGAGCGGGGGCCTCTACGAGCAGTACGTC. This codes for CASSLSGGLYEQYV.

This clonotype was detected a few times. The chain recombines TRBV5-1 with TRBJ1-1; 9 bases match TRBD1. The junction had 7 bases not matched to a gene; V was cut back by 4 bases and J by 0 bases. The germline V gene encodes CDR1 SGHRS and CDR2 YFSETQ. The CDR3 length is 16 residues. Here the CDR3 reads CASSHRDRALNTEAFF. CDR3 DNA: TGCGCCAGCAGCCACCGGGACAGGGCTCTGAACACTGAAGCTTTCTTT.

This clonotype appeared a few times. The junction and the germline gene differ at one end; a read error may be behind it. The gene calls are TRBV7-9 and TRBJ2-7; 10 bases fit TRBD2. This CDR3 is 16 amino acids long. Germline V gene sequence: CDR1 SEHNR, CDR2 FQNEAQ (reference sequence). The DNA for the CDR3 is TGTGTCAGCAGCCGCATAGCGGGGGGTCTTCTTAATGAGCAGTACTTC. Its protein is CVSSRIAGGLLNEQYF.

This clonotype was recorded a few times. V usage is TRBV29-1 and J usage is TRBJ2-3; no definite D call. Trimming removed 7 bases at V and 4 bases at J, with 18 bases between. This CDR3 has 14 residues. Germline V gene sequence: CDR1 SQVTM, CDR2 ANQGSEA. CDR3 sequence: CSAGPRVKADTQYF. The CDR3 nucleotides are TGCAGCGCAGGTCCAAGGGTTAAGGCAGATACGCAGTATTTT.

V gene TRBV11-2 combines with J gene TRBJ2-7; TRBD2 agrees at 7 bases. The germline V gene has CDR1 SGHAT and CDR2 FQNNGV. The V segment lost 1 base and the J segment 3 bases; nucleotides outside the gene matches: 21. There are 20 residues in the CDR3. CDR3 sequence reads: CASSLVGGSGSSFRVYEQYF. CDR3 DNA sequence: TGTGCCAGCAGCTTAGTCGGCGGGAGTGGTTCTTCGTTTCGGGTCTACGAGCAGTACTTC. The full variable domain, rest sourced from reference TRBV11-2 and TRBJ2-7, is EAGVAQSPRYKIIEKRQSVAFWCNPISGHATLYWYQQILGQGPKLLIQFQNNGVVDDSQLPKDRFSAERLKGVDSTLKIQPAKLEDSAVYLCASSLVGGSGSSFRVYEQYFGPGTRLTVT.

This rearrangement joins TRBV27 to TRBJ2-5; 8 bases agree with TRBD1. This CDR3 region has 16 residues. The V gene end was trimmed by 3 bases and the J gene end by 1 base; junction bases not matched to a gene: 7. CDR1 and CDR2 from the germline V gene are MNHEY and SMNVEV (reference sequence). This CDR3 is CASSFDRGRVQETQYF. CDR3 DNA: TGTGCCAGCAGTTTCGACAGGGGCCGAGTCCAAGAGACCCAGTACTTC.

This sequence joins TRBV20-1 and TRBJ1-5; tentative D call: TRBD1 (5 bases). Germline V gives CDR1 DFQATT, CDR2 SNEGSKA (reference sequence). The V gene lost 1 base and the J gene lost 3 bases, with 13 bases spanning the gap. This CDR3 has 15 residues. CDR3 in amino acids: CSARVHGTDNQPQHF. CDR3 nucleotide sequence: TGCAGTGCTAGAGTTCACGGGACTGACAATCAGCCCCAGCATTTT.